Below are 17 T cell receptor beta chains sequenced from a single sample in a study of shared clonotypes between healthy human individuals. This table comes from immunoSEQ multiplex PCR, and its TCRdb copy is limited to in-frame clones, with some not included. Among 750,000 to 1,000,000 clones listed, around 92% were seen once. CD8 cells classed as naive were CD45RO-negative and positively selected for CCR7, excluding terminally differentiated effector memory CD45RA+ cells. The sequencing sample was made of naive CD8+ T cells sorted from blood. All receptors come from a man aged 25 to 40 in good health.

This sequence joins TRBV5-5 and TRBJ2-3; 14 nucleotides match TRBD2. The CDR3 has 16 amino acids. Trimming removed 0 bases from V and 3 bases from J; junction bases left unmatched: 0. Germline V lookup: CDR1 SGHKS, CDR2 YYEKEE (reference sequence). DNA for the CDR3: TGTGCCAGCAGCTTGGGGACTAGCGGGAGGACAGATACGCAGTATTTT. This codes for CASSLGTSGRTDTQYF.

As to this clone: Additional DNA sequences in this sample encode the identical CDR3. The chain is built from TRBV30 and TRBJ2-7, with 12 bases lining up with TRBD1. The trim removed 0 bases at V and 5 bases at J, leaving 2 bases unmatched. Germline V gene lookup returns CDR1 GTSNPN and CDR2 SVGIG (reference sequence). CDR3 length: 14 residues. The CDR3 nucleotides read TGTGCCTGGAGTGTAGGGACAGGGGGCGACGAGCAGTACTTC. Translation: CAWSVGTGGDEQYF.

This clone was counted once. J is TRBJ1-2 and V is TRBV5-4; D is unresolved. This CDR3 is built from 15 residues. CDR1 and CDR2 (germline): SGHNT, YYREEE (reference sequence). V was cut by 1 base and J by 5 bases, with 15 bases left in between. The DNA for the CDR3 is TGTGCCAGCAGCTTGTCCCTGACGGATATATATGGCTACACCTTC. This codes for CASSLSLTDIYGYTF.

This chain links TRBV11-2 with TRBJ1-3, with D uncertain. Per the germline V gene, CDR1 is SGHAT and CDR2 is FQNNGV. The CDR3 is made up of 16 amino acids. Trimming cost V 1 base and J 0 bases, with 10 bases left between them. CDR3 amino acids: CASSLVGSGSGNTIYF. The CDR3 DNA reads as TGTGCCAGCAGCTTAGTCGGTTCCGGCTCTGGAAACACCATATATTTT.

The rearrangement links TRBV6-5 to TRBJ2-2, with D possibly TRBD2 on 6 matching bases. Germline CDR1 and CDR2: MNHEY and SVGAGI. The CDR3 sequence is 16 residues long. The ends were cut back, 0 bases at V and 4 bases at J, with 12 bases in the middle. This CDR3 is CASSYSPGVGTGELFF. In DNA, the CDR3 is TGTGCCAGCAGTTACTCGCCGGGGGTAGGCACCGGGGAGCTGTTTTTT.

The chain links TRBV7-8 to TRBJ2-1; the match to TRBD2 covers 7 bases. This CDR3 is built from 16 residues. Germline V lookup: CDR1 SGHVS, CDR2 FQNEAQ. V was clipped by 5 bases and J by 4 bases; unmatched bases: 11. The CDR3 region has the DNA TGTGCCAGCAGCCCCAGCCGTCCTAGCGGTTACAATGAGCAGTTCTTC. Encoded protein: CASSPSRPSGYNEQFF. The variable domain in full, with the rest retrieved from reference TRBV7-8 and TRBJ2-1, is GAGVSQSPRYKVAKRGQDVALRCDPISGHVSLFWYQQALGQGPEFLTYFQNEAQLDKSGLPSDRFFAERPEGSVSTLKIQRTQQEDSAVYLCASSPSRPSGYNEQFFGPGTRLTVL.

The V and J genes are TRBV2 and TRBJ1-1; 9 bases fit TRBD1. Losses at the gene ends were 8 bases for V and 1 base for J; bases not matched to a gene: 5. CDR1 SNHLY and CDR2 FYNNEI come from the germline V gene. The CDR3 is 14 amino acids. CDR3 in DNA: TGTGCCAGCTTATTGGGACAGGGGAACACTGAAGCTTTCTTT. Translating gives CASLLGQGNTEAFF.

The chain recombines TRBV4-3 with TRBJ2-7; the match to TRBD2 covers 15 bases. Germline CDR1 is LGHNA and CDR2 is YSLEER. This CDR3 is 20 amino acids long. The ends lost 3 bases at V and 0 bases at J; junction bases unmatched: 12. CDR3 sequence (DNA): TGCGCCAGCAGCCATGGGAAACCGGGACTAGCGGGAGGCACCTCCTACGAGCAGTACTTC. Its translation is CASSHGKPGLAGGTSYEQYF.

The rearrangement uses TRBV5-4 and TRBJ2-5; D uncertain. The V end lost 0 bases, the J end lost 4 bases, and 10 bases lay between the germline ends. CDR1 is SGHNT, CDR2 YYREEE, per germline (reference sequence). The CDR3 is 14 amino acids. CDR3 nucleotide sequence: TGTGCCAGCAGCTTGGCCGAGAACGGAGAGACCCAGTACTTC. Translated, it gives CASSLAENGETQYF.

On this clone itself: The same CDR3 also results from other DNA sequences found in this sample. V usage is TRBV19 and J usage is TRBJ2-1, with 10 bases that match TRBD2. This CDR3 is built from 14 residues. V trimming: 1 base; J trimming: 7 bases; junction bases outside the gene matches: 1. In germline, CDR1 is LNHDA, CDR2 SQIVND (reference sequence). The DNA for the CDR3 is TGTGCCAGTAGTATAGCTAGCGGGAGTAATGAGCAGTTCTTC. Translating it yields CASSIASGSNEQFF.

This chain joins TRBV6-1 and TRBJ1-1, with 10 bases aligning to TRBD1. Trimming removed 7 bases from V and 5 bases from J; junction bases left unmatched: 10. This CDR3 has 15 residues. Looked up from germline, CDR1 is MNHNS and CDR2 is SASEGT. The CDR3 loop reads CASIPSGTGATEAFF. In nucleotides, the CDR3 is TGTGCCAGCATCCCGTCCGGGACAGGGGCGACTGAAGCTTTCTTT.

The CDR3: CASSGGLYEQYF. CDR3 DNA sequence: TGTGCCAGCAGTGGTGGACTCTACGAGCAGTACTTC. The genes are TRBV25-1 and TRBJ2-7; D is possibly TRBD2 (5 bases). CDR3 length: 12 amino acids. V was cut by 4 bases and J by 3 bases, with 7 bases left in between. In germline, CDR1 is MGHDK, CDR2 SYGVNS.

The chain joins TRBV19 to TRBJ1-5, with 9 bases matching TRBD1. Per the germline V gene, CDR1 is LNHDA and CDR2 is SQIVND (reference sequence). The CDR3 sequence is 16 residues long. V shed 2 bases, J shed 3 bases, and the junction held 5 bases outside the gene matches. The CDR3 DNA sequence: TGTGCCAGTAGTATAAAGGGGACAGGGAACAATCAGCCCCAGCATTTT. Its protein product is CASSIKGTGNNQPQHF. The full variable domain, in which reference TRBV19 and TRBJ1-5 provide the parts outside the CDR3, is DGGITQSPKYLFRKEGQNVTLSCEQNLNHDAMYWYRQDPGQGLRLIYYSQIVNDFQKGDIAEGYSVSREKKESFPLTVTSAQKNPTAFYLCASSIKGTGNNQPQHFGDGTRLSIL.

The chain joins TRBV7-8 to TRBJ2-3; D may be TRBD1 or TRBD2 (5 bases each). In germline, CDR1 is SGHVS, CDR2 FQNEAQ. V lost 4 bases, J lost 4 bases, and 9 bases lay in between. This CDR3 is 13 amino acids long. This CDR3 is CASSSGRADTQYF. The CDR3 coding sequence is TGTGCCAGCAGCTCAGGGAGAGCAGATACGCAGTATTTT. Drawing the rest from reference TRBV7-8 and TRBJ2-3, the complete variable domain is GAGVSQSPRYKVAKRGQDVALRCDPISGHVSLFWYQQALGQGPEFLTYFQNEAQLDKSGLPSDRFFAERPEGSVSTLKIQRTQQEDSAVYLCASSSGRADTQYFGPGTRLTVL.

The chain links TRBV13 to TRBJ2-1, with TRBD1 matching over 7 bases. Germline V gene data show CDR1 as PRHDT and CDR2 as FYEKMQ (reference sequence). Unmatched junction bases numbered 8, after V lost 5 bases and J lost 4 bases. The CDR3 is 15 amino acids. The CDR3 sequence: CASSAYRGGYNEQFF. CDR3 sequence (DNA): TGTGCCAGCAGCGCCTACAGGGGTGGTTACAATGAGCAGTTCTTC.

V and J are TRBV7-9 and TRBJ2-7, with unresolved D. Germline values: CDR1 SEHNR, CDR2 FQNEAQ (reference sequence). The CDR3 is 14 residues long. Trimming removed 5 bases from V and 0 bases from J, with 11 bases in between. This CDR3 reads CASSPDSISYEQYF. The CDR3, as DNA: TGTGCCAGCAGCCCTGACTCGATCTCCTACGAGCAGTACTTC.

CDR3 in DNA: TGTGCCAGTCAGGGTTATGGCTACACCTTC. Translating gives CASQGYGYTF. J is TRBJ1-2 and V is TRBV28; TRBD1 might be the D (5 bases). V lost 9 bases, J lost 5 bases, and 7 bases lay in between. This CDR3 has 10 amino acids. The germline gives CDR1 MDHEN, CDR2 SYDVKM.